This TCR beta chain was found in a study of shared clonotypes between healthy human individuals. Findings of the study overall: The expectation was that sequencing depth would affect clonotype sharing among donors.

Regarding this clone: Its antigen is undetermined.

Original methodology: For the immunoSEQ data, sequences were junction-only without quality scores, so filtering differed. Generated by immunoSEQ multiplex PCR, the TCRdb table keeps only in-frame clones and is missing some. V and J calls and clone size are copied from that table; D and trimming were computed from the DNA. The table includes some 1.5 million clones, roughly 96% detected once. The CDR3 is 15 residues long. Trimming took 0 bases from V and 9 from J, leaving 15 bases between them. Per germline, CDR1 SGHAT and CDR2 FQNNGV. Sequencing was carried out using naive CD4+ T cells sorted from blood. Specified subset: CD45RA+ positively selected. The chain carries TRBV11-2 and TRBJ2-1; maybe TRBD1 (6 bases). The clonotype originates from a man aged 30-40 years in good health. The CDR3 sequence is CASSLDQGLAGEQFF. In DNA form, the CDR3 reads TGTGCCAGCAGCTTAGATCAGGGGCTAGCCGGTGAGCAGTTCTTC. The variable domain in full, with the rest retrieved from reference TRBV11-2 and TRBJ2-1, is EAGVAQSPRYKIIEKRQSVAFWCNPISGHATLYWYQQILGQGPKLLIQFQNNGVVDDSQLPKDRFSAERLKGVDSTLKIQPAKLEDSAVYLCASSLDQGLAGEQFFGPGTRLTVL.